Listed here is a single T cell receptor beta chain. The CDR3 has 13 residues. Germline CDR1 and CDR2: SGHAT and FQNNGV. Trimming took off 1 base at V and 1 base at J, with 5 bases between the two ends. The data were taken from a study of sequential checkpoint blockade in melanoma. Overall study context: Each arm's sequence ended with maintenance nivolumab.

Treatment reported: randomized to nivolumab then ipilimumab (arm A) or the reverse (arm B). Sorted cells were live CD3+CD8+, lacking CD19 and CD56, from PBMCs. Assay used: immunoSEQ multiplex PCR; TCRdb lists only in-frame clones, some missing. Altogether roughly 20,000 clones are present, around four fifths being singletons, with the ten largest covering around 50%. The receptor's source is a human donor with melanoma. V is TRBV11-2 and J is TRBJ2-7; no firm D call. Sequenced material: CD8+ T cells sorted from blood (inferred from file names), taken from a patient given nivolumab and ipilimumab in sequence. CDR3 bases: TGTGCCAGCAGCTTAGCCGGGTCCTACGAGCAGTACTTC. Translating gives CASSLAGSYEQYF.